The 23 T cell receptor beta chains given below trace back to one sample, sequenced in a study of T cell changes during pregnancy in multiple sclerosis. The repertoire was sequenced with immunoSEQ multiplex PCR; TCRdb's copy has only in-frame clones and lacks some. Of fewer than 85,000 clones in the sample, roughly 90% were seen once. Sequenced here: peripheral blood, sampled in the first trimester of pregnancy. Source of these receptors: a female donor in good health, enrolled as a control in a pregnancy study.

The gene calls are TRBV19 and TRBJ1-2; TRBD1 matches at 10 bases. Germline V gene data show CDR1 as LNHDA and CDR2 as SQIVND (reference sequence). V shed 5 bases and J 6 bases; nucleotides not matched to a gene: 3. The CDR3 totals 13 residues. The CDR3, as DNA: TGTGCCAGTAGTCTAGGGACAGGGGATGGCTACACCTTC. This sequence encodes CASSLGTGDGYTF.

The chain carries TRBV6-6 and TRBJ2-7; no reliable D call. V gave up 2 bases and J gave up 2 bases, with 13 bases separating them. Per the germline V gene, CDR1 is MNHNY and CDR2 is SVGAGI (reference sequence). This CDR3 is built from 15 residues. As DNA, the CDR3 is TGTGCCAGCAGTTACGATCCCAGTCCCCCCTACGAGCAGTACTTC. Protein: CASSYDPSPPYEQYF.

This clone is a singleton in its sample. The chain has TRBV18 and TRBJ2-7; 7 nucleotides match TRBD1. The CDR3 has 14 amino acids. CDR1 KGHSH and CDR2 LQKENI come from the germline V gene. The V segment lost 3 bases and the J segment 3 bases; nucleotides outside the gene matches: 5. The CDR3 nucleotides read TGTGCCAGCTCACCGACAGGGAAGGGCTACGAGCAGTACTTC. Its translation: CASSPTGKGYEQYF.

The chain combines TRBV5-1 with TRBJ2-5; 8 nucleotides align to TRBD1. The CDR3 sequence is 14 residues long. Germline CDR1 SGHRS, CDR2 YFSETQ. The V gene end was trimmed by 3 bases and the J gene end by 5 bases; junction bases not matched to a gene: 6. This CDR3 reads CASSWTGLRETQYF. CDR3 nucleotides: TGCGCCAGCAGCTGGACAGGGTTACGCGAGACCCAGTACTTC.

The chain is built from TRBV7-8 and TRBJ2-1, with 10 bases lining up with TRBD2. CDR3 length equals 17 residues. Germline V lookup: CDR1 SGHVS, CDR2 FQNEAQ. V lost 7 bases to trimming and J lost 7 bases; unmatched junction nucleotides: 16. This chain's CDR3 is CASNLLRGLAARNEQFF. The CDR3 DNA is TGTGCCAGCAACCTCCTCCGAGGACTAGCGGCGCGTAATGAGCAGTTCTTC.

The chain couples TRBV11-3 to TRBJ2-4; 13 nucleotides agree with TRBD2. The CDR3 length is 19 residues. Germline trimming cut 5 bases from V and 10 bases from J; bases unmatched to any gene: 20. Germline loops: CDR1 SGHNT, CDR2 YENEEA. The DNA for the CDR3 is TGTGCCAGCAGCCGCCTTGGGACTAGCGGGATCCCCACGGGTCCGATTCAGTACTTC. It translates to CASSRLGTSGIPTGPIQYF.

The chain has TRBV27 and TRBJ2-3; D not certain. The CDR3 contains 14 residues. CDR1 is MNHEY and CDR2 is SMNVEV in the germline V gene (reference sequence). V shed 2 bases and J shed 4 bases, with 10 bases lying between them. CDR3 amino acids: CASSLASFADTQYF. CDR3 DNA sequence: TGTGCCAGCAGTTTAGCGTCTTTCGCAGATACGCAGTATTTT.

The J gene is TRBJ2-7, the V gene TRBV28; TRBD2 agrees at 11 bases. This CDR3 region has 16 residues. Germline CDR1 MDHEN, CDR2 SYDVKM. J gave up 0 bases and V 4 bases, and 5 bases lay outside the gene matches. CDR3 amino acids: CASSYGLAGLSYEQYF. CDR3 nucleotides: TGTGCCAGCAGTTACGGACTAGCGGGTCTCTCCTACGAGCAGTACTTC.

The chain recombines TRBV2 with TRBJ2-1; tentative D call: TRBD2 (6 bases). In germline, CDR1 is SNHLY, CDR2 FYNNEI. The CDR3 is 15 amino acids. V was pared by 6 bases and J by 7 bases, with 19 bases between. CDR3 protein: CASSPRGEPVNEQFF. In DNA, the CDR3 is TGTGCCAGCAGCCCACGCGGGGAACCAGTTAATGAGCAGTTCTTC. The full variable domain, rest sourced from reference TRBV2 and TRBJ2-1, is EPEVTQTPSHQVTQMGQEVILRCVPISNHLYFYWYRQILGQKVEFLVSFYNNEISEKSEIFDDQFSVERPDGSNFTLKIRSTKLEDSAMYFCASSPRGEPVNEQFFGPGTRLTVL.

This rearrangement joins TRBV5-1 to TRBJ2-3, with TRBD2 matching over 14 bases. The CDR3 has 17 residues. Trimming cost V 0 bases and J 2 bases; bases outside gene matches: 2. The germline CDR1 and CDR2 sequences are SGHRS and YFSETQ. The CDR3 spells CASSLGLAGGITDTQYF. In nucleotides, the CDR3 is TGCGCCAGCAGCTTGGGACTAGCGGGAGGGATCACAGATACGCAGTATTTT.

This rearrangement joins TRBV5-4 to TRBJ1-4, with a weak D call TRBD1 (5 bases). Germline V lookup: CDR1 SGHNT, CDR2 YYREEE (reference sequence). Between the trimmed V and J ends, which lost 0 bases and 8 bases, there was a span of 14 bases. The CDR3 length is 15 residues. The CDR3 protein is CASSLGRGREEKLFF. CDR3 nucleotide sequence: TGTGCCAGCAGCTTGGGGAGGGGAAGGGAAGAAAAACTGTTTTTT. Based on the CDR3 plus reference TRBV5-4 and TRBJ1-4, the full variable domain is ETGVTQSPTHLIKTRGQQVTLRCSSQSGHNTVSWYQQALGQGPQFIFQYYREEENGRGNFPPRFSGLQFPNYSSELNVNALELDDSALYLCASSLGRGREEKLFFGSGTQLSVL.

The chain combines TRBV5-1 with TRBJ2-1; tentative D call: TRBD1 (6 bases). Trimming shortened V by 0 bases and J by 5 bases, and 12 bases separated the two germline ends. The length of the CDR3 is 15 residues. Germline CDR1 SGHRS, CDR2 YFSETQ. The CDR3 DNA reads as TGCGCCAGCAGCTTGGCCAGGGGTCGAGACAATGAGCAGTTCTTC. Residues: CASSLARGRDNEQFF. The full variable domain, with the rest looked up from reference TRBV5-1 and TRBJ2-1, is KAGVTQTPRYLIKTRGQQVTLSCSPISGHRSVSWYQQTPGQGLQFLFEYFSETQRNKGNFPGRFSGRQFSNSRSEMNVSTLELGDSALYLCASSLARGRDNEQFFGPGTRLTVL.

This chain uses TRBV7-9 with TRBJ2-1; TRBD1 is a possible D gene (5 bases). The germline V gene encodes CDR1 SEHNR and CDR2 FQNEAQ (reference sequence). V was cut by 3 bases and J by 1 base, with 10 bases left in between. The CDR3 contains 15 residues. CDR3 nucleotide sequence: TGTGCCAGCAGCTTTAGCAGGGCATCCTACAATGAGCAGTTCTTC. Its protein is CASSFSRASYNEQFF.

The rearrangement links TRBV2 to TRBJ2-7, with 9 bases aligning to TRBD1. The CDR3 has 15 amino acids. The J segment lost 3 bases and the V segment lost 4 bases, leaving 7 bases of the junction unmatched. Germline lookup yields CDR1 SNHLY and CDR2 FYNNEI. The CDR3 coding sequence is TGTGCCAGCAGTGCGGGCGGGACAGGGAGCTACGAGCAGTACTTC. Encoded protein: CASSAGGTGSYEQYF.

The rearrangement uses TRBV30 and TRBJ2-3; 7 nucleotides align to TRBD2. The junction had 10 bases not matched to a gene; V was cut back by 1 base and J by 6 bases. The CDR3 has 15 amino acids. The V gene's germline CDR1 is GTSNPN and CDR2 SVGIG (reference sequence). CDR3 DNA: TGTGCCTGGAGTGGCCGGGGGAACGGGAGGGATACGCAGTATTTT. It encodes CAWSGRGNGRDTQYF.

The chain has TRBV27 and TRBJ2-1; TRBD1 might be the D (5 bases). Trimming stripped 5 bases from V and 3 bases from J, with 14 bases between. Germline V lookup: CDR1 MNHEY, CDR2 SMNVEV (reference sequence). The CDR3 is 15 amino acids. The CDR3 here is CASSTDRTFYNEQFF. CDR3 bases: TGTGCCAGCAGTACCGACAGAACTTTCTACAATGAGCAGTTCTTC.

The chain joins TRBV9 to TRBJ2-5, with 10 bases lining up with TRBD2. The V segment lost 4 bases and the J segment 1 base; nucleotides outside the gene matches: 1. Germline CDR1 reads SGDLS; CDR2 reads YYNGEE. The CDR3 runs to 14 residues. The CDR3 DNA is TGTGCCAGCAGCAGGACTAGCGGCCAAGAGACCCAGTACTTC. This encodes CASSRTSGQETQYF.

This sequence joins TRBV6-5 and TRBJ2-7, with 8 bases matching TRBD1. This CDR3 region has 16 residues. J gave up 0 bases and V 0 bases, and 4 bases lay outside the gene matches. Germline CDR1 is MNHEY and CDR2 is SVGAGI. Written as DNA, the CDR3 is TGTGCCAGCAGTTACTCCGGGACAGGCCTCTCCTACGAGCAGTACTTC. It yields the protein CASSYSGTGLSYEQYF.

Note on this clone: The same CDR3 also results from other DNA sequences found in this sample. The CDR3 reads CASSLGGSGSYNEQFF. Here the CDR3 DNA reads TGCGCCAGCAGCTTGGGGGGTAGCGGGAGCTACAATGAGCAGTTCTTC. The chain recombines TRBV5-1 with TRBJ2-1; 9 nucleotides align to TRBD2. V shed 0 bases and J 3 bases; nucleotides not matched to a gene: 4. Per germline, CDR1 SGHRS and CDR2 YFSETQ. CDR3 length equals 16 residues.

The rearrangement joins TRBV25-1 to TRBJ2-1; 10 bases align to TRBD1. There are 15 residues in the CDR3. Trimming at V came to 4 bases and at J to 9 bases, leaving 9 bases not matched to a gene. Germline lookup yields CDR1 MGHDK and CDR2 SYGVNS. The CDR3 region is CASSAGTGEFIEQFF. The CDR3 coding sequence is TGTGCCAGCAGTGCGGGGACAGGGGAATTTATTGAGCAGTTCTTC. Using reference TRBV25-1 and TRBJ2-1 for the parts outside the CDR3, the full variable domain is EADIYQTPRYLVIGTGKKITLECSQTMGHDKMYWYQQDPGMELHLIHYSYGVNSTEKGDLSSESTVSRIRTEHFPLTLESARPSHTSQYLCASSAGTGEFIEQFFGPGTRLTVL.

The V and J genes are TRBV27 and TRBJ1-1; 7 nucleotides line up with TRBD1. This CDR3 contains 13 residues. The ends lost 5 bases at V and 3 bases at J; junction bases unmatched: 3. Germline lookup yields CDR1 MNHEY and CDR2 SMNVEV (reference sequence). The CDR3 DNA is TGTGCCAGCAGTGGCACAGGGGACACTGAAGCTTTCTTT. Protein: CASSGTGDTEAFF.

The chain links TRBV6-1 to TRBJ2-5, with a weak D call TRBD2 (6 bases). The last part of the DNA fits TRBJ2-7 better; the J call may be wrong. CDR3 size: 13 residues. The germline V gene has CDR1 MNHNS and CDR2 SASEGT. The CDR3 loop is CASTWTNSYEQYF. In DNA, the CDR3 is TGTGCCAGCACCTGGACTAACTCCTACGAGCAGTACTTC.

This clone has only one observation. V gene TRBV13 combines with J gene TRBJ2-7; D is possibly TRBD1 (6 bases). This CDR3 contains 12 residues. V lost 5 bases and J lost 3, with 8 bases in between. CDR1 PRHDT and CDR2 FYEKMQ come from the germline V gene (reference sequence). The CDR3 region has the DNA TGTGCCAGCAGCCCACAGGGCTACGAGCAGTACTTC. Translating it yields CASSPQGYEQYF.